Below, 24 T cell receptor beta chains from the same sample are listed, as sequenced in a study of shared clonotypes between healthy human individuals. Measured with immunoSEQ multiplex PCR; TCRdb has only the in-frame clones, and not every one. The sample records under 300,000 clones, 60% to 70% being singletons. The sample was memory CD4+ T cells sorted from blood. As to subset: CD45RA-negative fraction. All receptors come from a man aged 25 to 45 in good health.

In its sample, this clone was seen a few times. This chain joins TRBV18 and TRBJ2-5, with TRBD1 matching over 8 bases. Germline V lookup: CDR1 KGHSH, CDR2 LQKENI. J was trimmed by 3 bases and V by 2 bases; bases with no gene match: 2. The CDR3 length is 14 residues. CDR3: CASSPTTGEETQYF. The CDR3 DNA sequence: TGTGCCAGCTCACCAACGACAGGGGAAGAGACCCAGTACTTC.

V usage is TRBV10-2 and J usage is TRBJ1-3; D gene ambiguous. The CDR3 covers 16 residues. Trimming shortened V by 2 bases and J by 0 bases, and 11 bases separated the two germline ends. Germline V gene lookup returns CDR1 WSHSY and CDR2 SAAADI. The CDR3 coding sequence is TGCGCCAGCAGTGAGACCCAGCCGTTCTCTGGAAACACCATATATTTT. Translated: CASSETQPFSGNTIYF.

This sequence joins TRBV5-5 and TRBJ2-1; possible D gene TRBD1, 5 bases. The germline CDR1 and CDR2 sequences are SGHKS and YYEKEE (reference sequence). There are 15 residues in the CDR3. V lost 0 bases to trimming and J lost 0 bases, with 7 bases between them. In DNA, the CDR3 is TGTGCCAGCAGCTTGGGGGGCGGCTCCTACAATGAGCAGTTCTTC. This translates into CASSLGGGSYNEQFF.

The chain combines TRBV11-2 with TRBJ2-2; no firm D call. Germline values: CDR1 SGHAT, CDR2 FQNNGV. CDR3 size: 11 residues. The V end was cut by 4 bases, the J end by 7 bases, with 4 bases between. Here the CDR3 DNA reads TGTGCCAGCAGCTGGGTCGGGGAGCTGTTTTTT. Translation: CASSWVGELFF.

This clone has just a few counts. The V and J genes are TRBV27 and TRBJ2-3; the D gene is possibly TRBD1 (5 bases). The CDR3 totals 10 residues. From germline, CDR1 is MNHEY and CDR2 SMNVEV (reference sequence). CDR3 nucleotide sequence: TGTGCAGCAGGGCGCTTTGAGCAGTATTTT. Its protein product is CAAGRFEQYF.

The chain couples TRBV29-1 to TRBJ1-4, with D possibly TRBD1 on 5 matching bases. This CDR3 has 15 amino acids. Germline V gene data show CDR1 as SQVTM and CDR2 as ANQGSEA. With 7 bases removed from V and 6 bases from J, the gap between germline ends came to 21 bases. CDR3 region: CSASSWGGVDEKLFF. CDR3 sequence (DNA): TGCAGCGCCTCCTCCTGGGGGGGGGTTGATGAAAAACTGTTTTTT. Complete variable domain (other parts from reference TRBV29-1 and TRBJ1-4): SAVISQKPSRDICQRGTSLTIQCQVDSQVTMMFWYRQQPGQSLTLIATANQGSEATYESGFVIDKFPISRPNLTFSTLTVSNMSPEDSSIYLCSASSWGGVDEKLFFGSGTQLSVL.

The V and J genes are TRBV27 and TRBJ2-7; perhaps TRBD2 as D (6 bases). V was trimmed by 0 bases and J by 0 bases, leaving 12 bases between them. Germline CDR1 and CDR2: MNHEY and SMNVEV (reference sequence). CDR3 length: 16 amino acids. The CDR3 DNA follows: TGTGCCAGCAGTTTATCTGGGGGGACGGGCTCCTACGAGCAGTACTTC. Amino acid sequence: CASSLSGGTGSYEQYF.

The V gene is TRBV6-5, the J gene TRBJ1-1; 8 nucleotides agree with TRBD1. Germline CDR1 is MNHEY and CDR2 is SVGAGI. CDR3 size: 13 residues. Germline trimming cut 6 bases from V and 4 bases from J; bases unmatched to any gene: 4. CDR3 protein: CASSHRGTTEAFF. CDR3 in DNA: TGTGCCAGCAGCCACAGGGGGACCACTGAAGCTTTCTTT.

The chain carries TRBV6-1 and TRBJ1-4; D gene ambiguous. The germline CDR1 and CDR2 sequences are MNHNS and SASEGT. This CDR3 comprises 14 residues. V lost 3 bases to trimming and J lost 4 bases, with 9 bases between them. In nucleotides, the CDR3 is TGTGCCAGCAGTGACTACGGGTTTAATGAAAAACTGTTTTTT. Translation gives CASSDYGFNEKLFF.

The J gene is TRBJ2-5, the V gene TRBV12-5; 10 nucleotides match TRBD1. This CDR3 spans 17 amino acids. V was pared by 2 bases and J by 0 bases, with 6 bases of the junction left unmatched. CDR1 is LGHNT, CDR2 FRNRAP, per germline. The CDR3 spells CASGLSRGQGDQETQYF. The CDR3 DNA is TGTGCTAGTGGTTTGTCCCGCGGACAGGGGGACCAAGAGACCCAGTACTTC.

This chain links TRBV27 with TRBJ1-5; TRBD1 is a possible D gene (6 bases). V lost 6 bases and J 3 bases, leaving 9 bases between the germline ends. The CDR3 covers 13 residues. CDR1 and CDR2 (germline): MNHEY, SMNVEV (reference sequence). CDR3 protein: CASRDSNNQPQHF. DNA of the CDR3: TGTGCCAGCAGGGACAGTAACAATCAGCCCCAGCATTTT.

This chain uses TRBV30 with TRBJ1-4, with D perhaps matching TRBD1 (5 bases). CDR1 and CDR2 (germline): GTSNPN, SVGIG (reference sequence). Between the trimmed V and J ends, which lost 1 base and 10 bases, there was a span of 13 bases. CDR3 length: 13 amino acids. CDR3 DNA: TGTGCCTGGAGTGAAAAGGGGTGGGGAAAACTGTTTTTT. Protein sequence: CAWSEKGWGKLFF. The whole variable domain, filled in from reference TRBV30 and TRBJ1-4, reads SQTIHQWPATLVQPVGSPLSLECTVEGTSNPNLYWYRQAAGRGLQLLFYSVGIGQISSEVPQNLSASRPQDRQFILSSKKLLLSDSGFYLCAWSEKGWGKLFFGSGTQLSVL.

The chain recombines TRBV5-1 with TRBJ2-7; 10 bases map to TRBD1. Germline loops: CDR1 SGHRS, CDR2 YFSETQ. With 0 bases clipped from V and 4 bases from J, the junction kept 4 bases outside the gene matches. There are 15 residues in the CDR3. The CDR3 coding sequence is TGCGCCAGCAGCTTGGGGGACAGGGGTGGTTACGAGCAGTACTTC. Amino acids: CASSLGDRGGYEQYF.

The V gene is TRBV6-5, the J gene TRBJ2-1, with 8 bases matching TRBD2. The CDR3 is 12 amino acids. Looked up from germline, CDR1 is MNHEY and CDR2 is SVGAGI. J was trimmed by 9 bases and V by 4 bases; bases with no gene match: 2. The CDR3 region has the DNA TGTGCCAGCAGTTCAGCGGGAGTTGAGCAGTTCTTC. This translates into CASSSAGVEQFF.

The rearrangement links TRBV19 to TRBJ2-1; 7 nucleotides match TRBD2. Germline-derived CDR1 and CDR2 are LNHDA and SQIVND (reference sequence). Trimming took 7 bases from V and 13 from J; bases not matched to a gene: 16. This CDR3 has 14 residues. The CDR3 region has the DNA TGTGCCAGTACCCCCAGGTCGGGAGGTTGGAGACAGTTCTTC. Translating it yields CASTPRSGGWRQFF.

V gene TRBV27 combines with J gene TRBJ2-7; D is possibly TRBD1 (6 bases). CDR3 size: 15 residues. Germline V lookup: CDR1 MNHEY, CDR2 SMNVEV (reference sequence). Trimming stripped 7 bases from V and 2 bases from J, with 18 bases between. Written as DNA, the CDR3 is TGTGCCAGCATATCGACAGGCCTCGTCCCCTACGAGCAGTACTTC. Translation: CASISTGLVPYEQYF.

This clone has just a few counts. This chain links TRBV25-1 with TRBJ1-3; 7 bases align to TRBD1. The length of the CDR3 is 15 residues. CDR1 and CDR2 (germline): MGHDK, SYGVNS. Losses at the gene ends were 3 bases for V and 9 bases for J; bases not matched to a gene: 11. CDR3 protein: CASSDTTGSRSTIYF. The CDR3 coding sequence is TGTGCCAGCAGTGACACGACAGGGTCTCGGAGCACCATATATTTT.

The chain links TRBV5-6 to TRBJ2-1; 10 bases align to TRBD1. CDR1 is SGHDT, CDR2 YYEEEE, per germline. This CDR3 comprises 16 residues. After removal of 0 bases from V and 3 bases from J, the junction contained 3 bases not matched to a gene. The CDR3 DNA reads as TGTGCCAGCAGCTTGGTGGGACAGGGGAACTACAATGAGCAGTTCTTC. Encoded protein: CASSLVGQGNYNEQFF.

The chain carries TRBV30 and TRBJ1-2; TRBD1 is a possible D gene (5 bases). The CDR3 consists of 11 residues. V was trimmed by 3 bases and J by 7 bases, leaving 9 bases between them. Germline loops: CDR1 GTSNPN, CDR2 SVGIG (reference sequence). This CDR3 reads CAWRGVGGYTF. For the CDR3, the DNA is TGTGCCTGGAGGGGGGTTGGTGGCTACACCTTC.

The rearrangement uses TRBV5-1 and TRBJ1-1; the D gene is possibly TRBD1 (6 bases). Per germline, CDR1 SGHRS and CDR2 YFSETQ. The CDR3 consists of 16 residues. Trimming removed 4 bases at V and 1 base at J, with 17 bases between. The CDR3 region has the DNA TGCGCCAGCAGCCTCTCCTCGGGACAAACGAACACTGAAGCTTTCTTT. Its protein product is CASSLSSGQTNTEAFF.

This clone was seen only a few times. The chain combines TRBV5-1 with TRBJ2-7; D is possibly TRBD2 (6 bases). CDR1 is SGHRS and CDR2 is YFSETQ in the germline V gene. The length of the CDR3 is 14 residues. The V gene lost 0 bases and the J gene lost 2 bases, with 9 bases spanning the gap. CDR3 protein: CASSLVGGAYEQYF. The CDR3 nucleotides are TGCGCCAGCAGCTTGGTCGGCGGGGCCTACGAGCAGTACTTC.

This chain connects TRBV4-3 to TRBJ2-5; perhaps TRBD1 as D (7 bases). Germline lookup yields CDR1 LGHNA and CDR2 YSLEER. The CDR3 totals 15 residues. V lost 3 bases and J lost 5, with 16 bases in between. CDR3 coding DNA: TGCGCCAGCAGCCAGACAGGGACTCCGCAGGAGACCCAGTACTTC. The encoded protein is CASSQTGTPQETQYF.

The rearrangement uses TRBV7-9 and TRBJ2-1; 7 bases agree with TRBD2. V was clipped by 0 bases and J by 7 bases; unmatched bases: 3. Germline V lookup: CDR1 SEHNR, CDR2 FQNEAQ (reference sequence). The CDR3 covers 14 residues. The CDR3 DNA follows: TGTGCCAGCAGCTTAGCGCTCGGGGGGAATGAGCAGTTCTTC. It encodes CASSLALGGNEQFF.

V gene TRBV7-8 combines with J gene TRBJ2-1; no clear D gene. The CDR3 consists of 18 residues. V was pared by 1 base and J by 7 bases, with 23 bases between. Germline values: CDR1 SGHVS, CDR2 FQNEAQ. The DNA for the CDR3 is TGTGCCAGCAGCTTAGTGGCTGGTCCCACCGGATCGTATAATGAGCAGTTCTTC. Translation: CASSLVAGPTGSYNEQFF. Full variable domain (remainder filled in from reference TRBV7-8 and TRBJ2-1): GAGVSQSPRYKVAKRGQDVALRCDPISGHVSLFWYQQALGQGPEFLTYFQNEAQLDKSGLPSDRFFAERPEGSVSTLKIQRTQQEDSAVYLCASSLVAGPTGSYNEQFFGPGTRLTVL.